The sequence of this TCR beta chain was determined in a study of identifying expanded T cells in peripheral blood. During the collection period, no donor immune events like infections were recorded. CDR1 MRHNA and CDR2 SNTAGT come from the germline V gene. V lost 0 bases, J lost 8 bases, and 7 bases stayed unmatched. The CDR3 contains 16 residues. Measured with immunoSEQ multiplex PCR; TCRdb has only the in-frame clones, and not every one. The repertoire holds 65,000 to 95,000 clones, with roughly 89% as singletons. Findings of the study overall: Technical replicates showed about 1.1 changed clones; two weeks roughly 16; four weeks 19.

A remark on this clone: As yet, its antigen is unknown.

Sequenced: blood. The chain combines TRBV6-4 with TRBJ2-1; 10 bases map to TRBD2. This TCR came from a person aged 18-70 years in good health. The CDR3 coding sequence is TGTGCCAGCAGTGACTCGGGGGGCCTAGCGGGAGATGAGCAGTTCTTC. This sequence encodes CASSDSGGLAGDEQFF.